The 3 T cell receptor beta chains presented below share a single source sample, sequenced in a study of CD8+ T cells in alopecia areata. Specified treatment: oral pan-JAK inhibitor, 5-10 mg twice daily. Extraction of RNA preceded its reverse transcription into cDNA, which served as the sequencing template. This table comes from immunoSEQ multiplex PCR, and its TCRdb copy is limited to in-frame clones, with some not included. Seen here are 50,000 to 65,000 clones, 46% observed once, and the top ten hold 20%. The input for sequencing was CD8+ T cells sorted from blood, taken around week 37, from a patient treated with tofacitinib. Receptors were obtained from a human donor with alopecia areata.

V is TRBV9 and J is TRBJ1-1, with a possible D match to TRBD1 (5 bases). The CDR3 is 14 amino acids. V gave up 0 bases and J gave up 0 bases, with 6 bases separating them. The germline V gene has CDR1 SGDLS and CDR2 YYNGEE. The DNA of the CDR3 is TGTGCCAGCAGCGTAGAAGGGGTGAACACTGAAGCTTTCTTT. Translating gives CASSVEGVNTEAFF.

The chain recombines TRBV7-9 with TRBJ2-3; D ambiguous. With 1 base removed from V and 6 bases from J, the gap between germline ends came to 11 bases. The CDR3 spans 14 residues. CDR1 and CDR2 (germline): SEHNR, FQNEAQ (reference sequence). The CDR3 DNA is TGTGCCAGCAGCTTAGGTGGCATATTGGATACGCAGTATTTT. It codes for CASSLGGILDTQYF.

CDR3 nucleotides: TGTGCCAGCAGCTTAGAGTCTAGCGGGAGTCACGAGCAGTACTTC. It codes for CASSLESSGSHEQYF. The J gene is TRBJ2-7, the V gene TRBV11-2; 10 bases match TRBD2. Germline V gene lookup returns CDR1 SGHAT and CDR2 FQNNGV. The CDR3 is made up of 15 amino acids. Unmatched junction bases numbered 4, after V lost 0 bases and J lost 5 bases.